This T cell receptor (beta chain) was obtained from a study of blood T cell repertoires in COVID-19 (dated by TCRdb to 2019 to 2021). In the study overall: Collaborator samples came from the United States, Italy and Spain and covered acute and convalescent phases of COVID-19. The material from the prospective study consisted of cDNA or gDNA derived from T cells, B-cell-depleted T cells, or PBMCs. Subjects who had been exposed to COVID-19, were actively infected with it, or had recovered from it provided the deeply sampled blood TCRbeta repertoires that made up the dataset. The repertoires were released in a freely available public database intended as a resource for research on the immune response to SARS-CoV-2. Samples were obtained from the ongoing ImmuneRACE study (first 160 participants) and from 950 to 1,500 subjects provided by 6 global collaborators. Sample metadata almost always included a de-identified subject ID, COVID-19 status, age in years and sex. Where available, HLA class I and class II types were taken from metadata supplied by the sample provider and were not determined by assay-based typing. Study-wide conclusions, independent of this receptor: Clinical and demographic metadata were provided uncurated, with the amount varying by source and participant.

Worth noting for this clone: This receptor's antigen is unknown. Base quality data are lacking; no much larger clone is found one base away. Within the sample, other DNA sequences also encode this same CDR3.

Measured from the cysteine to the phenylalanine, the CDR3 is 13 residues long. Only the CDR3 DNA is retained, 39 bases long and in frame from the first base. CDR1 and CDR2 were assigned from the germline V gene as KGHSH and LQKENI. The V end loses 6 bases and the J end loses 1 base, and a stretch of 9 bases separates them. TCRbeta CDR3 regions were amplified from genomic DNA by means of the immunoSEQ Assay, a bias-controlled multiplex PCR. The authors processed their data as follows. Within the assay, amplification of reference gene primers was used to estimate how many nucleated cells each sample contained. To quantify the absolute abundance of each unique TCRbeta CDR3 rearrangement, sequence reads were collapsed and filtered. For each sample, productive Simpson clonality was calculated as the square root of Simpson's diversity index over productive rearrangements. The clones in this table, taken by TCRdb from immuneACCESS, are in-frame only. Not every clone is retained; where verified, under half of the shortfall comes from an unresolved V gene, and the cause of the rest is unknown. D and trimming were read from the DNA, whereas the V and J calls and clone size are those reported in that table. Across this sample there are about 530,000 clones, with around nine tenths seen only once. 7.8% of the sample is held by the ten biggest clonotypes.

One collaborating source in Seattle enrolled patients while the patients were actively infected and followed the patients over time throughout the course of disease. Collaborating institutions collected whole blood in K2EDTA tubes following their own protocols. Collaborator samples were shipped for TCRbeta analysis as frozen whole blood, isolated PBMCs, or DNA extracted from either sample type. The material sequenced was peripheral blood. The V and J segments used are TRBV18 and TRBJ1-1; the D gene is perhaps TRBD1, from 6 matching bases. The TCR sequence derives from a woman aged 50 to 60 with COVID-19, enrolled during active disease. The CDR3 reads CASSSGQNTEAFF. The DNA reads as follows: TGTGCCAGCTCGTCGGGACAGAACACTGAAGCTTTCTTT. The CDR3, completed at both ends by the reference TRBV18 and TRBJ1-1 genes, gives the full variable domain NAGVMQNPRHLVRRRGQEARLRCSPMKGHSHVYWYRQLPEEGLKFMVYLQKENIIDESGMPKERFSAEFPKEGPSILRIQQVVRGDSAAYFCASSSGQNTEAFFGQGTRLTVV.